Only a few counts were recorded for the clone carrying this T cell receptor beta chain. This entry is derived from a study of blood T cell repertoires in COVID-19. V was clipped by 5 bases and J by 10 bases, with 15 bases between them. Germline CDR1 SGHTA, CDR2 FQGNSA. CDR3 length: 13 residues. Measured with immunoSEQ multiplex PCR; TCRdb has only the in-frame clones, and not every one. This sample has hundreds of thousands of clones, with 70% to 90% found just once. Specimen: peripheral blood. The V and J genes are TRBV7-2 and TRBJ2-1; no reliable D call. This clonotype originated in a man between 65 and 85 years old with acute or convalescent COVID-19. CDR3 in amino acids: CASSPPASEEQFF. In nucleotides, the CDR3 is TGTGCCAGCAGCCCTCCGGCGAGCGAGGAGCAGTTCTTC.